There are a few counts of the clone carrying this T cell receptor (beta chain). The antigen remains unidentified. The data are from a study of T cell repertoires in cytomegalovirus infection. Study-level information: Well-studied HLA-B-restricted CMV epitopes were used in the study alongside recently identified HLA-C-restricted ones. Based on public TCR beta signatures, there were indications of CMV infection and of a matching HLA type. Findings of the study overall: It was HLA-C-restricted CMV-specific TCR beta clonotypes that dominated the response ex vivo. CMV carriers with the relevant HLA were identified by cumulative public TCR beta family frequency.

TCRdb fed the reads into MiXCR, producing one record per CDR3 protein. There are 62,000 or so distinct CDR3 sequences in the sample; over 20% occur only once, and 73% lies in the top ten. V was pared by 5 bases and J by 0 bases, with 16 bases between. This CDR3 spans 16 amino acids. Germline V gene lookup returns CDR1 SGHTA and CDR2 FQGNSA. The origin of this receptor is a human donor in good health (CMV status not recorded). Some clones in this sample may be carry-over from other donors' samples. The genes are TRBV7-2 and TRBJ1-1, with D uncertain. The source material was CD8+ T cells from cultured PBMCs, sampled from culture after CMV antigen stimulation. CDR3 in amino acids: CASSISRGGMNTEAFF. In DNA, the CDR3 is TGTGCCAGCAGCATTAGCCGGGGTGGGATGAACACTGAAGCTTTCTTT. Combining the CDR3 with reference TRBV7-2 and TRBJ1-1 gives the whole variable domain GAGVSQSPSNKVTEKGKDVELRCDPISGHTALYWYRQSLGQGLEFLIYFQGNSAPDKSGLPSDRFSAERTGGSVSTLTIQRTQQEDSAVYLCASSISRGGMNTEAFFGQGTRLTVV.